This TCR beta chain emerged from a study of T cell responses to AZD1222 COVID-19 vaccine. Note on this clone: Its matching antigen is unknown.

Libraries were prepared by immunoSEQ multiplex PCR; TCRdb keeps only in-frame clonotypes and omits some of them. This sample carries 140,000 to 150,000 clones, more than 85% of them seen once, and the ten largest clones take around 12%. Study findings and constraints: Females made up more of the donors, who were largely white British, and clonal diversity may have come out too low. Close to half of all spike-specific TCRs reportedly target regions of the variants that are unmutated.

The germline V gene has CDR1 SGHTA and CDR2 FQGTGA. The CDR3 contains 17 residues. The trim removed 4 bases at V and 6 bases at J, leaving 11 bases unmatched. This chain links TRBV7-3 with TRBJ2-1; 11 bases align to TRBD1. This TCR derives from an adult who had recovered from COVID-19. The specimen comprised peripheral blood, sampled after recovery from COVID-19. Here the CDR3 reads CASSSPSGTGGGNEQFF. The CDR3 DNA reads TGTGCCAGCAGCTCCCCGTCAGGGACAGGGGGAGGCAATGAGCAGTTCTTC.